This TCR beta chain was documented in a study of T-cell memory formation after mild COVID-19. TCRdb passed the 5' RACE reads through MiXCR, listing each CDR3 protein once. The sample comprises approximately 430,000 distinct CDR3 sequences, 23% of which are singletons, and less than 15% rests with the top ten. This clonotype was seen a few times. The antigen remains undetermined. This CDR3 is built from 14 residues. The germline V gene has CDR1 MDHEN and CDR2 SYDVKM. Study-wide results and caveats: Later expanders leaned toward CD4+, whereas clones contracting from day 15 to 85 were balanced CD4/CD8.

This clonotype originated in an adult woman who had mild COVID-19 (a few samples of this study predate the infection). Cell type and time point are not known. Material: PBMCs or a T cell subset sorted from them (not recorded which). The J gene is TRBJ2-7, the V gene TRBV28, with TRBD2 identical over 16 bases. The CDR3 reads CASSASGTSGRAFV. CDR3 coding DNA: TGTGCCAGCAGTGCATCCGGGACTAGCGGGAGGGCCTTTGTC.